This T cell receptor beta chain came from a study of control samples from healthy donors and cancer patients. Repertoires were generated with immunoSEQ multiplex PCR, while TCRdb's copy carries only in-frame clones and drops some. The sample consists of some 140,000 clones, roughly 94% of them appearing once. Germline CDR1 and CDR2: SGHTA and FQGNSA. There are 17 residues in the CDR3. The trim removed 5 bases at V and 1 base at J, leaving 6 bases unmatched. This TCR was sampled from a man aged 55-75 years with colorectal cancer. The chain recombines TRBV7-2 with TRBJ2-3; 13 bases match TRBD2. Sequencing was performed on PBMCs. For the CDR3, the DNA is TGTGCCAGCAGCCGGGGACTAGCGGGGAAGGGCACAGATACGCAGTATTTT. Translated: CASSRGLAGKGTDTQYF.